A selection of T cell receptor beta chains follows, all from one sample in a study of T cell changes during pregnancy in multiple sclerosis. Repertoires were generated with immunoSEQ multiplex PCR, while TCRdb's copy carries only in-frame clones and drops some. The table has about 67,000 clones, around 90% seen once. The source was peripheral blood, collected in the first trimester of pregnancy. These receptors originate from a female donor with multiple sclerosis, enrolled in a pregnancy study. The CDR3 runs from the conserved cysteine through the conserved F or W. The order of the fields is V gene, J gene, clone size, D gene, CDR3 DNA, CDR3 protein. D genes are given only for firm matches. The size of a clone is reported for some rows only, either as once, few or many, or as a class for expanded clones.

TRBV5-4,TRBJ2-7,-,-,TGTGCCAGCAGCTTGGCGAGCTTCTCCTACGAGCAGTACTTC,CASSLASFSYEQYF
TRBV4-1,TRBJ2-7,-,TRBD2,TGCGCCAGCAGCTACGGACTAGCGGGCAACTACGAGCAGTACTTC,CASSYGLAGNYEQYF
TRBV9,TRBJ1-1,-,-,TGTGCCAGCAGCGTAGGGGCCAGGGCCAACACTGAAGCTTTCTTT,CASSVGARANTEAFF
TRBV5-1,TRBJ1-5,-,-,TGCGCCAGCAGCCCCGACAGCTCCAATCAGCCCCAGCATTTT,CASSPDSSNQPQHF
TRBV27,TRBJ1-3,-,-,TGTGCCAGCAGTTTGGGGGGGCTGGGGGGAAACACCATATATTTT,CASSLGGLGGNTIYF
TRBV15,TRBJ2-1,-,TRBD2,TGTGCCACCAGCAGAGATCGATTGGCTAGCGGGTACAATGAGCAGTTCTTC,CATSRDRLASGYNEQFF
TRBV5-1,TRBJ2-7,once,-,TGCGCCAGCAGCCCCGACAGGACCTCCACCTACGAGCAGTACTTC,CASSPDRTSTYEQYF
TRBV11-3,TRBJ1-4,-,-,TGTGCCAGCAGCTTAGATAGGGGCAGGGGCTTACGGGAAAAACTGTTTTTT,CASSLDRGRGLREKLFF
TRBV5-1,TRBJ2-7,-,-,TGCGCCAGCAGGGAGGGGACAGAAATCTACGAGCAGTACTTC,CASREGTEIYEQYF
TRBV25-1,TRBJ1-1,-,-,TGTGCCAGCAGATCCCTACAGGAGAACACTGAAGCTTTCTTT,CASRSLQENTEAFF
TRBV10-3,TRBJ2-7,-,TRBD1,TGTGCCATCAGTGGACAGGGCTACGAGCAGTACTTC,CAISGQGYEQYF
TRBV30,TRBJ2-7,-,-,TGTGCCGGGGGCCGGGTCACCTACGAGCAGTACTTC,CAGGRVTYEQYF
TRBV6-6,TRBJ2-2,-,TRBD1,TGTGCCAGCAGTTTGACAGGGGGCGCGGGCACCGGGGAGCTGTTTTTT,CASSLTGGAGTGELFF
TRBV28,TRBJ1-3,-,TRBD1,TGTGCCAGCAGTTTATCCGACAGGGGGGGTGGAAACACCATATATTTT,CASSLSDRGGGNTIYF
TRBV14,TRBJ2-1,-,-,TGTGCCAGCAGCCAAGAAGAGCGATACGGTGAGCAGTTCTTC,CASSQEERYGEQFF
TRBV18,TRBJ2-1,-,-,TGTGCCAGCTCAGTGCAGGACAAATGGTCTGTATACAATGAGCAGTTCTTC,CASSVQDKWSVYNEQFF
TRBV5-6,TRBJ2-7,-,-,TGTGCCAGCAGCTTGAGGGGGTCCTACGAGCAGTACTTC,CASSLRGSYEQYF
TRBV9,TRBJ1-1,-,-,TGTGCCAGCAGCGTAGCTCTAACAGCGAACACTGAAGCTTTCTTT,CASSVALTANTEAFF
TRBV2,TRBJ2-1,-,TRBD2,TGTGCCAGCAGTGAAGCTCGCTGGAGCGGGGGGGACAATGAGCAGTTCTTC,CASSEARWSGGDNEQFF
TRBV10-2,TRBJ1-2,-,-,TGCGCCAGCAGTGAGGGGGGCAGGGACTATGGCTACACCTTC,CASSEGGRDYGYTF
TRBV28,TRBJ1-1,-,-,TGTGCCAGCAGTTTTAGTCGGGGGACGGGGGTTGAGGAAGCTTTCTTT,CASSFSRGTGVEEAFF
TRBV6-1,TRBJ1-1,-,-,TGTGCCAGCACCGTGAGGGTCCCCGAGGAAGCTTTCTTT,CASTVRVPEEAFF
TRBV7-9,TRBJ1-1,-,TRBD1,TGTGCCAGCAGAGGGACAGGGAACACTGAAGCTTTCTTT,CASRGTGNTEAFF
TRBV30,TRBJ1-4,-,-,TGTGCCTGGAGCAGGGGCTATAATGAAAAACTGTTTTTT,CAWSRGYNEKLFF
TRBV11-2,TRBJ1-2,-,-,TGTGCCAGCAGCTTAGTCGGACAGCCCAACTATGGCTACACCTTC,CASSLVGQPNYGYTF
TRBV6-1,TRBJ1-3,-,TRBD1,TGTGCCAGCAGCCGGATAGACAGGGCTGGAAACACCATATATTTT,CASSRIDRAGNTIYF
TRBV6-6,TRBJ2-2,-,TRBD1,TGTGCCAGCAGTATGGGACAGGGGTCCACCGGGGAGCTGTTTTTT,CASSMGQGSTGELFF
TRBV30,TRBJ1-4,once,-,TGTGCCTGGAGTGCTCGAACGGGAGAAAAACTGTTTTTT,CAWSARTGEKLFF
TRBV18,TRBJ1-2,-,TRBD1,TGTGCCAGCTCACCGAACGTGGGGACAGGGGGCCATGGCTACACCTTC,CASSPNVGTGGHGYTF
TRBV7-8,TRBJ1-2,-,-,TGTGCCAGCAGTCCCGGACATTCGAACTATGGCTACACCTTC,CASSPGHSNYGYTF
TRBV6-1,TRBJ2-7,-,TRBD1,TGTGCCAGCAGTGGGGACAGGGTGGTAAGGGAGCAGTACTTC,CASSGDRVVREQYF
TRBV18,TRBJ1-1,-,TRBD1,TGTGCCAGCTCACCAGAGACAGGGGTGGCCACTGAAGCTTTCTTT,CASSPETGVATEAFF
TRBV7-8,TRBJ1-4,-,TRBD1,TGTGCCAGCAGCTTAGAGGACAGGAATGAAAAACTGTTTTTT,CASSLEDRNEKLFF
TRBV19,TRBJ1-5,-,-,TGTGCCAGTAGTATAGACCACCTGCCGGACTTTTATAGCAATCAGCCCCAGCATTTT,CASSIDHLPDFYSNQPQHF
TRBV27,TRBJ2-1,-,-,TGTGCCAGCAGGCGAGCAGGCTCCTACAATGAGCAGTTCTTC,CASRRAGSYNEQFF
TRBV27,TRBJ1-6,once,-,TGTGCCAGCAGTTACGGGGGATGGGATTCACCCCTCCACTTT,CASSYGGWDSPLHF
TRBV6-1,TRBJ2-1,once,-,TGTGCCAGCAGTGAAGTGAGTAACGCTTACAATGAGCAGTTCTTC,CASSEVSNAYNEQFF
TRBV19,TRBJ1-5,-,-,TGTGCCAGTAGCCTGGACAGCTATCAGCCCCAGCATTTT,CASSLDSYQPQHF
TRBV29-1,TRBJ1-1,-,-,TGCAGCGTTGGCGTTGGACGCCGAACAGGTGAAGCTTTCTTT,CSVGVGRRTGEAFF
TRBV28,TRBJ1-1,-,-,TGTGCCAGCAGTTTATGGAAGGCAGGAAACACTGAAGCTTTCTTT,CASSLWKAGNTEAFF
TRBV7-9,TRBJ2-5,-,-,TGTGCCAGCAGCTTTAGGGGCGCGGAGACCCAGTACTTC,CASSFRGAETQYF
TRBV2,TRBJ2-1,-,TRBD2,TGTGCCAGCAGTGGACTAGCCGATGAGCAGTTCTTC,CASSGLADEQFF
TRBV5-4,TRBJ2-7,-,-,TGTGCCAGCAGCTTGGGGCCCATTATACCTTACGAGCAGTACTTC,CASSLGPIIPYEQYF
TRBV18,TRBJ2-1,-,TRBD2,TGTGCCAGCTCACCATTGCTAGCGGGAGGGCCACAAAATGAGCAGTTCTTC,CASSPLLAGGPQNEQFF
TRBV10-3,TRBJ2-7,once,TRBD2,TGTGCCATCCTCGGCGCGGGAGGCTCTTACTACGAGCAGTACTTC,CAILGAGGSYYEQYF
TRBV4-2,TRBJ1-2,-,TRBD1,TGTGCCAGCAGCCAAGCAGGGGGCGACTATGGCTACACCTTC,CASSQAGGDYGYTF
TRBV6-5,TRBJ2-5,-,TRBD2,TGTGCCAGCAGTTACTCGACGGGGGGAGAGACCCAGTACTTC,CASSYSTGGETQYF
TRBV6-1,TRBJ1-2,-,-,TGTGCCATCGCACAGGGAGCTAACTATGGCTACACCTTC,CAIAQGANYGYTF
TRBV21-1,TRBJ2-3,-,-,TGTGCCAGCAGCCTCCGGTCCCCTAGCACAGATACGCAGTATTTT,CASSLRSPSTDTQYF
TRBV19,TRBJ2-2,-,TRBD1,TGTGCCAGTACCTCCGGGACAGCGAACACCGGGGAGCTGTTTTTT,CASTSGTANTGELFF
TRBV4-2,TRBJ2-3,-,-,TGTGCCAGCAGCCAAGAACCAGCCAGGTTAACAGATACGCAGTATTTT,CASSQEPARLTDTQYF
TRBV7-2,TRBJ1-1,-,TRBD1,TGTGCCAGCAGCATACAGGGGGGGAACACTGAAGCTTTCTTT,CASSIQGGNTEAFF
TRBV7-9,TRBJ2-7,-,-,TGTGCCAGCAGCCAAACTAGGTTGGGGGGCTACGAGCAGTACTTC,CASSQTRLGGYEQYF
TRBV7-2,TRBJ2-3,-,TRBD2,TGTGCCAGCAGCTCCCCTCGCGGGGGATTCACAGATACGCAGTATTTT,CASSSPRGGFTDTQYF
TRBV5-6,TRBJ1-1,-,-,TGTGCCAGCAGCCCCGTCGGGGGTGGGCTTATCACTGAAGCTTTCTTT,CASSPVGGGLITEAFF